This TCR beta chain came from a study of cytomegalovirus exposure and HLA in healthy donors. The study, taken as a whole, reports: Confirmation in vitro established that a few CMV-associated chains were specific for CMV antigens. A previous analysis found most TCR beta V segments productive roughly 87% or roughly 30% of the time. Researchers counted around 180 TCR beta chains as cytomegalovirus-associated. A later analysis found common viral pathogens apparently linked to several of the most significant clusters.

Both 60 Vbeta primers and 13 Jbeta primers went into the PCR. Measured with immunoSEQ multiplex PCR; TCRdb has only the in-frame clones, and not every one. This sample carries 80,000 to 95,000 clones, approximately 86% of them seen once, and the ten largest clones take 9% to 9.5%. A few counts support this clone. No antigen is known for it. The CDR3 length is 12 residues. The germline V and J ends were trimmed by 2 bases and 5 bases, with 7 bases remaining between them. CDR1 is SGHRS, CDR2 YFSETQ, per germline. The source of this sequence is a man aged 25 to 45 in good health and CMV-seropositive. The chain links TRBV5-1 to TRBJ1-1; no clear D. The specimen sequenced was PBMCs. For the CDR3, the DNA is TGCGCCAGCAGCTTCGGAGGGACTGAAGCTTTCTTT. Translating gives CASSFGGTEAFF.